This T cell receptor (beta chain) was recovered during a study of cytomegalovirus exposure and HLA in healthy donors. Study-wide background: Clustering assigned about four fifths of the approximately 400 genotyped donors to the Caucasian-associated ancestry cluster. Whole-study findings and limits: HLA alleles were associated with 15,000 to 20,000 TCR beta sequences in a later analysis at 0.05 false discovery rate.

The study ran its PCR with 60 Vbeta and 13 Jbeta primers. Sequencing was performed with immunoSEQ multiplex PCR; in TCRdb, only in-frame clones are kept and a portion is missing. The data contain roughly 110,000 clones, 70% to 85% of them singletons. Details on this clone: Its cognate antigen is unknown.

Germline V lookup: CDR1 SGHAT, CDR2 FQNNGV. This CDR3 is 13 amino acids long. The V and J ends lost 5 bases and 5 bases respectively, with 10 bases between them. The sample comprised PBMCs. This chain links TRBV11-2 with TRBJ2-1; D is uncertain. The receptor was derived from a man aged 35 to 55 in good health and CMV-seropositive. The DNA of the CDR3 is TGTGCCAGCAGCCGCAACATAAACAATGAGCAGTTCTTC. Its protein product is CASSRNINNEQFF.